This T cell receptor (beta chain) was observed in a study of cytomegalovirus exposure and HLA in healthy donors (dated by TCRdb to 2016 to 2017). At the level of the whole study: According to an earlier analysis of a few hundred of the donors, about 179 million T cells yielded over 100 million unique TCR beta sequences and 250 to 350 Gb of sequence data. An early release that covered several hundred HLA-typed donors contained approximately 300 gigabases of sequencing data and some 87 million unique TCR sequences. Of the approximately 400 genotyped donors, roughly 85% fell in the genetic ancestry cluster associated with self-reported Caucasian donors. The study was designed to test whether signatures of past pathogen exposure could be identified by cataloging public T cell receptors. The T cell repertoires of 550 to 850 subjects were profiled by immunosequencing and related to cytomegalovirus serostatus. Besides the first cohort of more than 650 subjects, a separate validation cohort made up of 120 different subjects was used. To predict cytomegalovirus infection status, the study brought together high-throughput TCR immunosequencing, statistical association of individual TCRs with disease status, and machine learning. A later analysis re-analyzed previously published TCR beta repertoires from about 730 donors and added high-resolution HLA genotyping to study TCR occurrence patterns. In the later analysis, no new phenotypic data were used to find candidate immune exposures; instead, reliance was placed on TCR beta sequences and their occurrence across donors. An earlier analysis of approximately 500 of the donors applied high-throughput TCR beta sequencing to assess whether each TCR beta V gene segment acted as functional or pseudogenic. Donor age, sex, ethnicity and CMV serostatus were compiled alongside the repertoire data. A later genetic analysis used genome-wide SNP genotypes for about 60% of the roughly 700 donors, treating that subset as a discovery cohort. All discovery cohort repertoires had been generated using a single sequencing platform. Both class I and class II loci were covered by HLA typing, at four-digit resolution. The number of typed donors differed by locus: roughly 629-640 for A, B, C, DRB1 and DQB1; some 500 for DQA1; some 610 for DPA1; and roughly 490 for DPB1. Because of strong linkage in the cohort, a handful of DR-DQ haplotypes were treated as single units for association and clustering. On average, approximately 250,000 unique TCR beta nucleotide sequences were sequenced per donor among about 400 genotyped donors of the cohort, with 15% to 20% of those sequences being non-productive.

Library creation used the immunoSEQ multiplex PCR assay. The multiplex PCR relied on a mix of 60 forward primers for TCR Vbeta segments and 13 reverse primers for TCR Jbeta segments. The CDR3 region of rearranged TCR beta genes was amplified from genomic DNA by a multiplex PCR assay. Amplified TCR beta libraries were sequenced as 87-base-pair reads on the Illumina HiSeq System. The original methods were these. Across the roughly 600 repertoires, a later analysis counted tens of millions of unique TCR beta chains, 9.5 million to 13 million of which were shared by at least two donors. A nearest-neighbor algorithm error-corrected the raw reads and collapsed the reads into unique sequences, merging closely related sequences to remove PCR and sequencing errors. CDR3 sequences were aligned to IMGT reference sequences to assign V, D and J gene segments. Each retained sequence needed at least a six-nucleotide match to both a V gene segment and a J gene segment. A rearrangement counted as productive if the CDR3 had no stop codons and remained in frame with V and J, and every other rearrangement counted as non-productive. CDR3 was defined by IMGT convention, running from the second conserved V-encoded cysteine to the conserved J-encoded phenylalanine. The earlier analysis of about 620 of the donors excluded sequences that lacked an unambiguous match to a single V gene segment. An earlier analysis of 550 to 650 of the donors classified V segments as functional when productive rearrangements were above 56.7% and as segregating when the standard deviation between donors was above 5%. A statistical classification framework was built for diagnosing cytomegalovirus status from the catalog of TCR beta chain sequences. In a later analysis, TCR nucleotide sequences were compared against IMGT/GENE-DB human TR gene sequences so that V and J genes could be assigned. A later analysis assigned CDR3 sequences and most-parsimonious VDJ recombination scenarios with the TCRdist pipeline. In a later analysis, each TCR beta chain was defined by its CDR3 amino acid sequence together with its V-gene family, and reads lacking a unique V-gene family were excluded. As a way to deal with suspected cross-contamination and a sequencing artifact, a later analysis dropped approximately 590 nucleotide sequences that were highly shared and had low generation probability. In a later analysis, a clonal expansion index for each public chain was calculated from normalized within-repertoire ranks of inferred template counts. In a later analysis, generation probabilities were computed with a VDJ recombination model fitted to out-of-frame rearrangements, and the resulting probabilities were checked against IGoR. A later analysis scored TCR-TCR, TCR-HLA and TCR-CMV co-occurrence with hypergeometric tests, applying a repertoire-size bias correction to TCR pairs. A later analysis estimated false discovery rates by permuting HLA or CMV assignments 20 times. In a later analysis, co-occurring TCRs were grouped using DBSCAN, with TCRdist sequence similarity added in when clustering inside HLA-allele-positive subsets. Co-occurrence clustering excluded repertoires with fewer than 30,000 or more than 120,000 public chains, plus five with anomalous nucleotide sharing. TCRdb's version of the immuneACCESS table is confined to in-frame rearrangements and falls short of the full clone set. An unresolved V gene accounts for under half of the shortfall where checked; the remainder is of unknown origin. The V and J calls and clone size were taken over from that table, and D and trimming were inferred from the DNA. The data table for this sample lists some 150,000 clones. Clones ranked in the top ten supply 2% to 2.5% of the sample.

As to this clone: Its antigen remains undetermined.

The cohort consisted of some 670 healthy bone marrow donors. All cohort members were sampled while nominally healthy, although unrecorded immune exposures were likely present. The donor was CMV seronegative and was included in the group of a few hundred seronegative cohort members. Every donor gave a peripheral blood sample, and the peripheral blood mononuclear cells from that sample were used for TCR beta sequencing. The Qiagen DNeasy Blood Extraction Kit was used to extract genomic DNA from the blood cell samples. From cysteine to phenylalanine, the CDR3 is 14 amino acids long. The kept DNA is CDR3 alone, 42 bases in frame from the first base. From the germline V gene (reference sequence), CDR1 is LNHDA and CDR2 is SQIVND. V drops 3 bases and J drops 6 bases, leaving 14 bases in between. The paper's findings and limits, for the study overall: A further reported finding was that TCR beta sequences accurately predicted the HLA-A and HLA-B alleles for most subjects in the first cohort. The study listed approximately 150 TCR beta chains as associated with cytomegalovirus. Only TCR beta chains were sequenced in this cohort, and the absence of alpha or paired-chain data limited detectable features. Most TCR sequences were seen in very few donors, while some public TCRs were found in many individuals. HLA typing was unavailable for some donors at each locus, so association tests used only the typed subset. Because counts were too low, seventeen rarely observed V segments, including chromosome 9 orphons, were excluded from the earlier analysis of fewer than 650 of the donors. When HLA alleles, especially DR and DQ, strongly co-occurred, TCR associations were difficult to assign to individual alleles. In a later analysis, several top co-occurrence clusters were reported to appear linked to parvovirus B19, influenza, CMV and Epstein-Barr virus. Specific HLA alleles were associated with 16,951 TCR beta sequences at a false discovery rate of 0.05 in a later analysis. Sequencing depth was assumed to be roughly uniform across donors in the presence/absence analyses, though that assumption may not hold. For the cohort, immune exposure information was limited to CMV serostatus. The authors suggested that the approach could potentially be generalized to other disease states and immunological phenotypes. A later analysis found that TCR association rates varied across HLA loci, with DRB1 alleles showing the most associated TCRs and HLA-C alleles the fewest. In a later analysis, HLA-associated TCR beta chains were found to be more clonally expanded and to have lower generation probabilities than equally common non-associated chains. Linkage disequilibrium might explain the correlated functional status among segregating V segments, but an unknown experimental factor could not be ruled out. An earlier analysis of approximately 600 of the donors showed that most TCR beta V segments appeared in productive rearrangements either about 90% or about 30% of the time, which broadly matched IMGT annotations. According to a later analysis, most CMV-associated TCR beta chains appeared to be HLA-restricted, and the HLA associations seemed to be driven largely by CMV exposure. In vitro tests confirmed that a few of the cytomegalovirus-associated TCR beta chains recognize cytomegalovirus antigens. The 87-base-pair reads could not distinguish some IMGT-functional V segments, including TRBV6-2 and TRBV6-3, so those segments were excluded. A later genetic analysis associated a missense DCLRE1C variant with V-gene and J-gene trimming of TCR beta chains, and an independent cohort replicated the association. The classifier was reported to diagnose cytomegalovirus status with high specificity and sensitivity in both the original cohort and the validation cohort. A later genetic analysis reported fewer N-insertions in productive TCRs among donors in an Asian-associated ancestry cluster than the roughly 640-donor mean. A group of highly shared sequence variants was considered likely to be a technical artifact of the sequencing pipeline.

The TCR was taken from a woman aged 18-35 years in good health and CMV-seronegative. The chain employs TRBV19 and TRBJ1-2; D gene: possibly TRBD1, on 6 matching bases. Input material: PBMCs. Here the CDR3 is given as CASSIPGGGNGYTF. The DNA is TGTGCCAGTAGTATTCCTGGGGGCGGCAATGGCTACACCTTC. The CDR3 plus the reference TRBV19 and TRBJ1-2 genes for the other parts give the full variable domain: DGGITQSPKYLFRKEGQNVTLSCEQNLNHDAMYWYRQDPGQGLRLIYYSQIVNDFQKGDIAEGYSVSREKKESFPLTVTSAQKNPTAFYLCASSIPGGGNGYTFGSGTRLTVV.